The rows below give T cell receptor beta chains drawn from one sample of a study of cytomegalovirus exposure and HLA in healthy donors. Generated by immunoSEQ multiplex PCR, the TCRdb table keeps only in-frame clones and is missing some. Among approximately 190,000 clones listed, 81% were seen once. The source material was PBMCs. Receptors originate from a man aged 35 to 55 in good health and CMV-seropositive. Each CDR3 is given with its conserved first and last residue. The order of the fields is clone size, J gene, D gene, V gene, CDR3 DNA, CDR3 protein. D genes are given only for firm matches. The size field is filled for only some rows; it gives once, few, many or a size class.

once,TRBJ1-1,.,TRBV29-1,TGCAGCACAGAGACAGGGAACACTGAAGCTTTCTTT,CSTETGNTEAFF
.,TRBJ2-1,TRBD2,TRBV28,TGTGCCAGCACCCAAGGAGGGACTAGTGGTAACAATGAGCAGTTCTTC,CASTQGGTSGNNEQFF
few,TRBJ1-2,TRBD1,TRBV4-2,TGTGCCAGCAGCCAAGACCCGGGACAGAACTATGGCTACACCTTC,CASSQDPGQNYGYTF
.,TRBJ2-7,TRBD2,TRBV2,TGTGCCAGCAGGGAACTAGCGGTCTACGAGCAGTACTTC,CASRELAVYEQYF
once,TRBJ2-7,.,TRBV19,TGTGCCAGTAGTATACGGGAAGGTTCCTACGAGCAGTACTTC,CASSIREGSYEQYF
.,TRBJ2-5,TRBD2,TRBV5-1,TGCGCCAGCAGCTTGGGGACTAGCGGGGCAGAGACCCAGTACTTC,CASSLGTSGAETQYF
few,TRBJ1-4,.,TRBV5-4,TGTGCCAGCAGCGAGGGAGGCACTAATGAAAAACTGTTTTTT,CASSEGGTNEKLFF
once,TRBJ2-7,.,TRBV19,TGTGCCAGTAGTCCACGGACCCTGGAGGATGGGCAGTACTTC,CASSPRTLEDGQYF
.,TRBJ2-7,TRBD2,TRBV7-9,TGTGCCAGCAGTTCTAGCGGGGGCCCGAGGGGGAGCGAGCAGTACTTC,CASSSSGGPRGSEQYF
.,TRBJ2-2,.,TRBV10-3,TGTGCCATCAGGCCTAGTCAAAACACCGGGGAGCTGTTTTTT,CAIRPSQNTGELFF
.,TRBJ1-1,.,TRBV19,TGTGCCAGTAGTTGGGCGTCAACGAACACTGAAGCTTTCTTT,CASSWASTNTEAFF
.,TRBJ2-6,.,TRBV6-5,TGTGCCACCTCTCAAGGGGCCGGGGCCAACGTCCTGACTTTC,CATSQGAGANVLTF
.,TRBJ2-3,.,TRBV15,TGTGCCACCAGCAGAGATGGCGGGGAGAGCACAGATACGCAGTATTTT,CATSRDGGESTDTQYF
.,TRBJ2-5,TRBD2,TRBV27,TGTGCCAGCAGTCAAGCGGGGGAGGGGCAAGAGACCCAGTACTTC,CASSQAGEGQETQYF
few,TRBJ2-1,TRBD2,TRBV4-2,TGTGCCAGCAGCCAAGAGGTTACTAGCGGGGTGGGGGCCCGGTGGGAGCAGTTCTTC,CASSQEVTSGVGARWEQFF
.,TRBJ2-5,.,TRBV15,TGTGCCACCAGCAGAGATTGGTTGGGTTCAGGGACCCAGTACTTC,CATSRDWLGSGTQYF
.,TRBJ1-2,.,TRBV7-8,TGTGCCAGCAGCTTAAGTACCCAGGGCGGCTATGGCTACACCTTC,CASSLSTQGGYGYTF
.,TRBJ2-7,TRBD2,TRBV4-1,TGCGCCAGCAGCCACTCCATGGGAGGGTCCTACGAGCAGTACTTC,CASSHSMGGSYEQYF
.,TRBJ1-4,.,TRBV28,TGTGCCAGCAGTTTATCTCCGGGAAAAAATGAAAAACTGTTTTTT,CASSLSPGKNEKLFF
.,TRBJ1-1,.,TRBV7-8,TGTGCCAGCAGCTTAGGTATGGATAGGAGGAACACTGAAGCTTTCTTT,CASSLGMDRRNTEAFF
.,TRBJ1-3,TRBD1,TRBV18,TGTGCCAGCTCACGAGACAGGGTCGCGAACACCATATATTTT,CASSRDRVANTIYF
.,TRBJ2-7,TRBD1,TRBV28,TGTGCCAGCAGTTTTTGGACAGGGGGCTCCTACGAGCAGTACTTC,CASSFWTGGSYEQYF
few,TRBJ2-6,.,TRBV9,TGTGCCAGCAGCACACGGGGTGGGGCCAACGTCCTGACTTTC,CASSTRGGANVLTF
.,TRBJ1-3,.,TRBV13,TGTGCCAGCAGCTCGACAGCCTCGGGAAACACCATATATTTT,CASSSTASGNTIYF
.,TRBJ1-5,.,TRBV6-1,TGTGCCAGCAGTGAAGCGCCGGGTCAGCCCCAGCATTTT,CASSEAPGQPQHF
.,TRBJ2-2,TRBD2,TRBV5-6,TGTGCCAGCAGCACGACTAGCGGGATGGAAACCGGGGAGCTGTTTTTT,CASSTTSGMETGELFF
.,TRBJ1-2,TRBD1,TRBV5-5,TGTGCCAGCAGCCCGCGGGACAGGGGAAGAGCGAATGGCTACACCTTC,CASSPRDRGRANGYTF
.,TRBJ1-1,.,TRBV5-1,TGCGCCAGCAGGTTAGGCAGGGTCGGCGCTGAAGCTTTCTTT,CASRLGRVGAEAFF
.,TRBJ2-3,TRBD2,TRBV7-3,TGTGCCAGCAGCTTAAGGGGGGGAGGTACAGATACGCAGTATTTT,CASSLRGGGTDTQYF
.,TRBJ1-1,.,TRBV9,TGTGCCAGCAGCGTAGTTCCGGGAAACACTGAAGCTTTCTTT,CASSVVPGNTEAFF
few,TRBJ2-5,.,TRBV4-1,TGCGCCAGCAGCCTTAATAGGGACATCCAAGAGACCCAGTACTTC,CASSLNRDIQETQYF
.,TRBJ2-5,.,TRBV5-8,TGTGCCAGCAGCCAAGTACAGGATGCCAGGGTGGCCCAGTACTTC,CASSQVQDARVAQYF
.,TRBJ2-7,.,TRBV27,TGTGCCAGCAGTCTCCCGAGTGGGAGCCCAAACTACGAGCAGTACTTC,CASSLPSGSPNYEQYF
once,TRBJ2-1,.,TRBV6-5,TGTGCCAGCAGTTACTCGAGGAGAGGGGGTGAGCAGTTCTTC,CASSYSRRGGEQFF